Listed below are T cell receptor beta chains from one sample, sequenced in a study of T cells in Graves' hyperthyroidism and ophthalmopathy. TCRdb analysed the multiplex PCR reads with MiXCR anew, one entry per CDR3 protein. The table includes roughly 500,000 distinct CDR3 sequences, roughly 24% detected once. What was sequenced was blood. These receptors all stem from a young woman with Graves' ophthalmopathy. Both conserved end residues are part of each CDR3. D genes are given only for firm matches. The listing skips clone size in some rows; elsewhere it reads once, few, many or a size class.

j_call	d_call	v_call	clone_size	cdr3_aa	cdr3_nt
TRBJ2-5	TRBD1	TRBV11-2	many	CASSLAAGGKETQYF	TGTGCCAGCAGCTTAGCTGCAGGGGGCAAAGAGACCCAGTACTTC
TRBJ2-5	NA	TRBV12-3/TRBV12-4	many	CASTPTATGETQYF	TGTGCCAGCACCCCGACAGCTACGGGAGAGACCCAGTACTTC
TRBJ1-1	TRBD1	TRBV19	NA	CASTSGGGAFYTEAFF	TGTGCCAGTACCAGTGGAGGGGGCGCGTTTTATACTGAAGCTTTCTTT
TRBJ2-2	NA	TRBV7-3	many	CASSLIPFQENTGELFF	TGTGCCAGCAGCTTAATTCCATTTCAGGAAAACACCGGGGAGCTGTTTTTT
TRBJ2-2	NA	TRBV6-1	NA	CASRGRLAGELFF	TGTGCCAGCAGAGGGAGGCTGGCCGGGGAGCTGTTTTTT
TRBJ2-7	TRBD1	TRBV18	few	CASSPPTGGSGYEQYF	TGTGCCAGCTCACCACCTACAGGGGGATCGGGTTACGAGCAGTACTTC
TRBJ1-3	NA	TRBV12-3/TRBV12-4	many	CASTLMGLEGNTIYF	TGTGCCAGCACCCTAATGGGACTGGAAGGAAACACCATATATTTT
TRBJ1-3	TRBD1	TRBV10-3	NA	CAISSDRGNTIYF	TGTGCCATCAGTTCGGACAGGGGAAACACCATATATTTT
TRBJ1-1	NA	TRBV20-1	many	CSAPQGGTMRDTEAFF	TGCAGTGCACCCCAGGGCGGGACCATGAGAGACACTGAAGCTTTCTTT
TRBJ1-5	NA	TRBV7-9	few	CASSRGGYGGQPQHF	TGTGCCAGCAGCAGAGGGGGATATGGGGGACAGCCCCAGCATTTT
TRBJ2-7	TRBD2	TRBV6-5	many	CASSYSGMGLASEQYF	TGTGCCAGCAGTTACTCAGGGATGGGACTAGCTTCCGAGCAGTACTTC
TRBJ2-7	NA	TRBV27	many	CASSLGGSTYEQYF	TGTGCCAGCAGTTTAGGTGGCAGCACCTACGAGCAGTACTTC
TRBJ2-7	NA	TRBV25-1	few	CASSAGTLSSYEQYF	TGTGCCAGCAGCGCCGGGACCTTGAGCTCCTACGAGCAGTACTTC
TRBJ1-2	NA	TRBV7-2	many	CASSLGIGYGYTF	TGTGCCAGCAGCTTAGGGATTGGCTATGGCTACACCTTC
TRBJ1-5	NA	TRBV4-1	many	CASSQDTAGQPQHF	TGCGCCAGCAGCCAAGATACCGCGGGTCAGCCCCAGCATTTT
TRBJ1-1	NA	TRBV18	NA	CASSSQKNTEAFF	TGTGCCAGCTCAAGTCAGAAGAACACTGAAGCTTTCTTT
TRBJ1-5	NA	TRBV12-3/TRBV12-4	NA	CASTLPGSGNQPQHF	TGTGCCAGCACCCTGCCGGGTTCGGGCAATCAGCCCCAGCATTTT
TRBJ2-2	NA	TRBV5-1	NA	CASSLGGMRTGELFF	TGCGCCAGCAGCTTGGGGGGGATGAGGACCGGGGAGCTGTTTTTT
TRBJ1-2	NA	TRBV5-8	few	CASSPPPNNYGYTF	TGTGCCAGCAGCCCACCCCCGAATAACTATGGCTACACCTTC
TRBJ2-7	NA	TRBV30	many	CAWKGSYEQYF	TGTGCCTGGAAGGGTTCCTACGAGCAGTACTTC
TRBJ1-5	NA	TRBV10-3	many	CAISDGGSGDQPQHF	TGTGCCATCAGTGATGGGGGATCGGGGGATCAGCCCCAGCATTTT
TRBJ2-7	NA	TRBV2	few	CASRALRAQRYEQYF	TGTGCCAGCAGGGCCCTGAGAGCTCAGCGGTACGAGCAGTACTTC
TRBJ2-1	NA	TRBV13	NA	CASSTSNEQFF	TGTGCCAGCAGCACTAGCAATGAGCAGTTCTTC
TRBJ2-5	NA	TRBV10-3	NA	CAISESRQVLQTQYF	TGTGCCATCAGTGAGTCGAGACAGGTCTTACAGACCCAGTACTTC
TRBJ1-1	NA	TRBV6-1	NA	CAISPEIPNTEAFF	TGTGCCATCTCCCCGGAGATCCCGAACACTGAAGCTTTCTTT
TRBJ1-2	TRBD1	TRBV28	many	CASRADRQGTTHYGYTF	TGTGCCAGCAGGGCAGACCGACAGGGGACTACACATTATGGCTACACCTTC
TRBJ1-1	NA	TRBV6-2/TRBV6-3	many	CASSYSPDPLNTEAFF	TGTGCCAGCAGTTACTCACCGGATCCGTTGAACACTGAAGCTTTCTTT
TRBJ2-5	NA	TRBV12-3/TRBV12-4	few	CASSSTGTQETQYF	TGTGCCAGCAGTTCAACAGGGACCCAAGAGACCCAGTACTTC
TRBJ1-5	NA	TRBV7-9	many	CASSLKGPQPQHF	TGTGCCAGCAGCCTTAAGGGACCTCAGCCCCAGCATTTT
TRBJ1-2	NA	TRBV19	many	CATNRGASNYGYTF	TGTGCGACGAATAGGGGGGCCTCTAACTATGGCTACACCTTC
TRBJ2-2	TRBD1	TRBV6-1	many	CASGQGTGELFF	TGTGCCAGCGGACAGGGCACCGGGGAGCTGTTTTTT
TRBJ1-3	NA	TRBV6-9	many	CASSLDPSERQASGNTIYF	TGTGCCAGCAGTCTTGACCCTTCGGAGCGACAGGCCTCAGGAAACACCATATATTTT
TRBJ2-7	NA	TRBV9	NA	CASSPQSNYEQYF	TGTGCCAGCAGCCCCCAGTCCAACTACGAGCAGTACTTC
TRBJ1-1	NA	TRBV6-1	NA	CASSERGSWNTEAFF	TGTGCCAGCAGTGAACGTGGCAGCTGGAACACTGAAGCTTTCTTT
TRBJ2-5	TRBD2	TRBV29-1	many	CSVEDTGRGETQYF	TGCAGCGTTGAAGATACGGGGAGGGGAGAGACCCAGTACTTC
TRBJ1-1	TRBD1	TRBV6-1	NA	CASRAGQGWPTEAFF	TGTGCCAGCAGAGCGGGACAGGGCTGGCCCACGGAAGCTTTCTTT
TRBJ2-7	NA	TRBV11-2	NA	CASSVTQGYEQYF	TGTGCCAGCAGCGTAACACAGGGCTACGAGCAGTACTTC
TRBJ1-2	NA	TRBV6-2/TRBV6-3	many	CASSYSSRSTGDYGYTF	TGTGCCAGCAGTTACTCCTCTAGATCCACCGGGGACTATGGCTACACCTTC
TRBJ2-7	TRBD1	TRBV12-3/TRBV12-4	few	CASRDRVPEAEQYF	TGTGCCAGCAGGGACAGGGTTCCTGAGGCCGAGCAGTACTTC
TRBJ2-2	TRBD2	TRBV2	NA	CASISREGGTGELFF	TGTGCCAGCATCTCGAGGGAGGGCGGCACCGGGGAGCTGTTTTTT
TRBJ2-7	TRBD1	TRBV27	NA	CASRKRGQGQDYEQYF	TGTGCCAGCAGGAAACGAGGACAGGGCCAAGACTACGAGCAGTACTTC
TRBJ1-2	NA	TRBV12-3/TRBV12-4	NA	CASSLLSDSGNYGYTF	TGTGCCAGCAGTTTATTGTCGGACAGTGGCAACTATGGCTACACCTTC
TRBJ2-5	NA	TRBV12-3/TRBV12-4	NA	CASTLGTRETQYF	TGTGCCAGCACTCTCGGGACACGGGAGACCCAGTACTTC
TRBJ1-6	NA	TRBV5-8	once	CASSLWAVDYSPLHF	TGTGCCAGCAGCTTATGGGCTGTGGACTATTCACCCCTCCACTTT
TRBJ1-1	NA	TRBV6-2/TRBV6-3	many	CASSYSLEAATNTEAFF	TGTGCCAGCAGTTACTCGTTAGAGGCAGCGACTAACACTGAAGCTTTCTTT
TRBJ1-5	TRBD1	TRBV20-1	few	CSVYGGGDRGPRNQPQHF	TGCAGTGTTTACGGAGGTGGGGACAGGGGTCCGCGCAATCAGCCCCAGCATTTT
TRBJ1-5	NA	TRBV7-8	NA	CASSLYQYSNQPQHF	TGTGCCAGCAGCTTATATCAGTATAGCAATCAGCCCCAGCATTTT
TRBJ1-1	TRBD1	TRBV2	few	CASNVGGGRSSTEACF	TGTGCCAGCAATGTCGGAGGGGGCCGATCTTCCACTGAAGCTTGCTTT
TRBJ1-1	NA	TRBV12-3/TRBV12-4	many	CASSVWVFRARHTEAFF	TGTGCCAGCAGTGTGTGGGTCTTTAGGGCCCGGCACACTGAAGCTTTCTTT
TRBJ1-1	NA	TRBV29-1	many	CSVEGTKNTEAFF	TGCAGCGTTGAGGGGACAAAGAACACTGAAGCTTTCTTT
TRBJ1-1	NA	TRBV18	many	CASSLLSSRDTEAFF	TGTGCCAGCTCACTTCTATCCTCAAGAGACACTGAAGCTTTCTTT